What follows is one T cell receptor beta chain and its context. The authors' processing: Amplified reference gene primers provided the basis for estimating nucleated cell counts. TCRdb's copy holds only in-frame clones and misses some; the assay was immunoSEQ multiplex PCR. The V and J calls and the clone size are those of that table, but D and trimming were determined from the DNA. The sample holds roughly 100,000 clones, 70% to 90% seen once. These data are taken from a study of blood T cell repertoires in COVID-19. At the level of the study: PBMCs, B-cell-depleted T cells, or T cells were the source of the cDNA or gDNA that made up the material.

Trimming shortened V by 2 bases and J by 2 bases, and 9 bases separated the two germline ends. The V gene's germline CDR1 is MNHNY and CDR2 SVGAGI (reference sequence). This CDR3 is built from 15 residues. The sequenced sample was peripheral blood. This sequence joins TRBV6-6 and TRBJ1-4, with TRBD1 as a possible D gene (5 bases). The sequence came from a human donor in a cohort sampled during active COVID-19. CDR3 region: CASSYGGATNEKLFF. The CDR3 nucleotides read TGTGCCAGCAGTTACGGAGGGGCGACTAATGAAAAACTGTTTTTT.